This passage covers 17 T cell receptor beta chains from one sample sequenced in a study of cytomegalovirus exposure and HLA in healthy donors. In the PCR, 60 Vbeta and 13 Jbeta primers were used. The table came from immunoSEQ multiplex PCR; TCRdb's copy has only in-frame clones and leaves some out. This sample's table reports under 200,000 clones. Source material: PBMCs. The receptors stem from a man younger than 40 in good health and CMV-seronegative.

The chain employs TRBV19 and TRBJ2-7; 8 bases fit TRBD1. The CDR3 covers 15 residues. Trimming cost V 1 base and J 3 bases; bases outside gene matches: 5. Germline V CDR1 and CDR2: LNHDA, SQIVND (reference sequence). The CDR3 nucleotides read TGTGCCAGTAGTATAGGTCAGGGGGCCTTCTACGAGCAGTACTTC. This sequence encodes CASSIGQGAFYEQYF.

The chain uses TRBV10-2 and TRBJ2-4; 11 positions match TRBD2. This CDR3 region has 15 residues. The trim removed 2 bases at V and 4 bases at J, leaving 1 base unmatched. Looked up from germline, CDR1 is WSHSY and CDR2 is SAAADI. The CDR3 DNA follows: TGCGCCAGCAGTGAGCTAGCGGGAGGTAAAAACATTCAGTACTTC. This gives the protein CASSELAGGKNIQYF.

The chain uses TRBV4-3 and TRBJ2-3; TRBD1 agrees at 11 bases. Per germline, CDR1 LGHNA and CDR2 YSLEER. The CDR3 is made up of 16 amino acids. J was trimmed by 2 bases and V by 1 base; bases with no gene match: 2. DNA for the CDR3: TGCGCCAGCAGCCAAGGGGACAGGGGGATCACAGATACGCAGTATTTT. It yields the protein CASSQGDRGITDTQYF.

This chain connects TRBV7-6 to TRBJ2-2; 9 bases are a match to TRBD2. J lost 4 bases, V lost 3 bases, and 6 bases had no gene match. The CDR3 extends over 16 amino acids. CDR1 SGHVS and CDR2 FNYEAQ come from the germline V gene. CDR3 residues: CASSLEAGGGTGELFF. The CDR3 region has the DNA TGTGCCAGCAGCTTGGAGGCGGGGGGGGGCACCGGGGAGCTGTTTTTT.

The chain employs TRBV28 and TRBJ2-1, with 14 bases that match TRBD2. V was clipped by 8 bases and J by 8 bases; unmatched bases: 5. The CDR3 runs 14 residues. Germline V gene data show CDR1 as MDHEN and CDR2 as SYDVKM. This CDR3 is CASGLAGGPHEQFF. DNA for the CDR3: TGTGCCAGCGGACTAGCGGGAGGCCCCCATGAGCAGTTCTTC.

The CDR3 is CASSPQPQGVFGNTIYF. For the CDR3, the DNA is TGTGCCAGCTCACCACAGCCGCAGGGGGTATTTGGAAACACCATATATTTT. V usage is TRBV18 and J usage is TRBJ1-3; TRBD1 agrees at 7 bases. Losses at the gene ends were 1 base for V and 3 bases for J; bases not matched to a gene: 9. Germline V gene data show CDR1 as KGHSH and CDR2 as LQKENI. The CDR3 has 17 residues.

The V call is TRBV6-5, the J call TRBJ2-3; 10 bases agree with TRBD2. This CDR3 spans 15 amino acids. With V trimmed by 6 bases and J by 3 bases, 6 bases remained unmatched. Germline V gene data show CDR1 as MNHEY and CDR2 as SVGAGI. CDR3 bases: TGTGCCAGCAGCGCAGCGGGAGGGCCGACAGATACGCAGTATTTT. This sequence encodes CASSAAGGPTDTQYF.

This rearrangement joins TRBV6-4 to TRBJ2-3, with 8 bases identical to TRBD2. The junction had 8 bases not matched to a gene; V was cut back by 3 bases and J by 6 bases. CDR1 and CDR2 (germline): MRHNA, SNTAGT. CDR3 length: 15 amino acids. CDR3 in amino acids: CASSDQAGVIDTQYF. The CDR3 DNA is TGTGCCAGCAGTGATCAAGCGGGAGTCATCGATACGCAGTATTTT.

This rearrangement joins TRBV11-2 to TRBJ2-7; TRBD2 aligns across 7 bases. This CDR3 region has 13 residues. Trimming cost V 8 bases and J 0 bases; bases outside gene matches: 4. Germline-derived CDR1 and CDR2 are SGHAT and FQNNGV. This CDR3 reads CASGPGGSYEQYF. Here the CDR3 DNA reads TGTGCCAGCGGGCCGGGGGGCTCCTACGAGCAGTACTTC.

V and J are TRBV4-1 and TRBJ2-2; possible D gene TRBD2, 5 bases. The germline V gene encodes CDR1 MGHRA and CDR2 YSYEKL. The CDR3 length is 15 residues. The ends were cut back, 0 bases at V and 6 bases at J, with 11 bases in the middle. CDR3 loop: CASSQDDMEAGELFF. CDR3 DNA sequence: TGCGCCAGCAGCCAAGATGATATGGAGGCCGGGGAGCTGTTTTTT.

V usage is TRBV28 and J usage is TRBJ2-7, with TRBD1 as a possible D gene (6 bases). V shed 6 bases and J shed 0 bases, with 12 bases lying between them. The germline V gene encodes CDR1 MDHEN and CDR2 SYDVKM. The CDR3 has 14 residues. CDR3 region: CASRLVDSSYEQYF. CDR3 DNA sequence: TGTGCCAGCAGACTCGTGGACAGCTCCTACGAGCAGTACTTC.

The chain is built from TRBV6-1 and TRBJ2-3; no clear D. This CDR3 spans 13 amino acids. Germline V gene lookup returns CDR1 MNHNS and CDR2 SASEGT. Trimming stripped 7 bases from V and 0 bases from J, with 8 bases between. This CDR3 reads CASNLLSTDTQYF. In DNA, the CDR3 is TGTGCCAGCAATCTCCTTAGCACAGATACGCAGTATTTT.

V and J are TRBV6-1 and TRBJ2-1; 7 nucleotides align to TRBD1. V shed 4 bases, J shed 0 bases, and the junction held 6 bases outside the gene matches. In germline, CDR1 is MNHNS, CDR2 SASEGT. The CDR3 runs to 16 residues. The CDR3: CASSAPNRGSYNEQFF. The CDR3 region has the DNA TGTGCCAGCAGTGCACCTAACAGGGGCTCCTACAATGAGCAGTTCTTC.

This chain links TRBV11-2 with TRBJ2-7, with TRBD1 matching 9 bases. V shed 7 bases and J 3 bases; nucleotides not matched to a gene: 16. The CDR3 covers 17 residues. Per the germline V gene, CDR1 is SGHAT and CDR2 is FQNNGV. The CDR3, as DNA: TGTGCCAGCAACCCCAACAGGGGGCGCGGGGACTACTACGAGCAGTACTTC. This sequence encodes CASNPNRGRGDYYEQYF.

CDR3 bases: TGTGCCAGCAGCCCTGGAGCGGGGGGGAGAGTCAATGAGCAGTTCTTC. It yields the protein CASSPGAGGRVNEQFF. This rearrangement joins TRBV5-4 to TRBJ2-1; 10 bases map to TRBD2. This CDR3 is 16 amino acids long. With V trimmed by 4 bases and J by 6 bases, 10 bases remained unmatched. Germline values: CDR1 SGHNT, CDR2 YYREEE (reference sequence).

The chain links TRBV19 to TRBJ2-1, with D possibly TRBD2 on 6 matching bases. Trimming shortened V by 1 base and J by 3 bases, and 7 bases separated the two germline ends. CDR1 is LNHDA and CDR2 is SQIVND in the germline V gene (reference sequence). The CDR3 spans 14 residues. CDR3 coding DNA: TGTGCCAGTAGTATAGGGGACTTCTACAATGAGCAGTTCTTC. Amino acids: CASSIGDFYNEQFF.

The chain joins TRBV18 to TRBJ2-3, with 8 bases that match TRBD2. CDR3 length: 16 amino acids. Trimming took 3 bases from V and 1 from J; bases not matched to a gene: 6. Germline loops: CDR1 KGHSH, CDR2 LQKENI. CDR3 residues: CASSPPNSGGTDTQYF. The DNA for the CDR3 is TGTGCCAGCTCACCTCCGAATAGCGGGGGCACAGATACGCAGTATTTT.